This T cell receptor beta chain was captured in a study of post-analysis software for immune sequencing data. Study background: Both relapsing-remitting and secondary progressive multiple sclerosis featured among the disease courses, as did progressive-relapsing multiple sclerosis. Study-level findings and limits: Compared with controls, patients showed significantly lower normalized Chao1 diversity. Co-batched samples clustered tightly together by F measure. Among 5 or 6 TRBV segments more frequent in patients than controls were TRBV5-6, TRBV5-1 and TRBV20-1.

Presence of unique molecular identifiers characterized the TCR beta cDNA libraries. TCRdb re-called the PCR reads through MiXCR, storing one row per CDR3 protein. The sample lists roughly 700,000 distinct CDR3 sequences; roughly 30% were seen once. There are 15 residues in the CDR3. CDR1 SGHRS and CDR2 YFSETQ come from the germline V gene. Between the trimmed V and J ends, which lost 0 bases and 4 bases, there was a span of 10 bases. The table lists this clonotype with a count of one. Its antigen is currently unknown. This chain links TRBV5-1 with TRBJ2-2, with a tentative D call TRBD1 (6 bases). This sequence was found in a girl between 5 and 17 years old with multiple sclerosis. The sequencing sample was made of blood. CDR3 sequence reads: CASSLGGQSTGELFF. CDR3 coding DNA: TGCGCCAGCAGCTTGGGGGGACAAAGCACCGGGGAGCTGTTTTTT.